This record covers a single TCR beta chain. The data were taken from a study of blood T cell repertoires in COVID-19. Repertoires were generated with immunoSEQ multiplex PCR, while TCRdb's copy carries only in-frame clones and drops some. The table shows some 150,000 clones, with more than 80% occurring only once. Sequencing was performed on peripheral blood. This clonotype was obtained from a woman aged 80 or older in a cohort sampled during active or convalescent COVID-19.

Here the CDR3 DNA reads TGTGCCAGCAGGAAATTTGGCTGGGGGGGGCCTGGAATCAATGAGCAGTTCTTC. It translates to CASRKFGWGGPGINEQFF. This sequence joins TRBV21-1 and TRBJ2-1; no DNA check was done on the table's D call, TRBD2. TRBV21-1 is a pseudogene locus. This CDR3 is 18 amino acids long.